The present T cell receptor beta chain was sequenced within a study of cytomegalovirus exposure and HLA in healthy donors. On the study more broadly: T cells numbering around 190 million yielded fewer than 140 million unique TCR beta sequences in an earlier analysis.

Overall study results and limits: There were some public TCRs occurring in many donors, but most TCR sequences were rare. As a later analysis showed, several of the most significant clusters appeared to be linked to common viral pathogens.

V lost 7 bases and J lost 7; bases outside the gene matches: 8. Germline lookup yields CDR1 SGHRS and CDR2 YFSETQ. CDR3 length equals 14 residues. This clone was observed a handful of times. Antigen specificity is unknown. Use of 60 Vbeta and 13 Jbeta primers characterized the PCR. Data came from immunoSEQ multiplex PCR; TCRdb stores just in-frame clones and leaves some out. The sample carries roughly 200,000 clones, roughly 13% recorded once. The sample consisted of PBMCs. This TCR derives from a man in his fifties in good health and CMV-seropositive. The rearrangement joins TRBV5-1 to TRBJ1-6; 7 bases fit TRBD1. The CDR3 region has the DNA TGCGCCAGCCAGCCCGGGACAGAGAATTCACCCCTCCACTTT. Translated: CASQPGTENSPLHF.